This TCR beta chain was obtained from a study of cytomegalovirus exposure and HLA in healthy donors. Germline-derived CDR1 and CDR2 are LNHDA and SQIVND (reference sequence). This CDR3 contains 14 residues. V trimming: 3 bases; J trimming: 6 bases; junction bases outside the gene matches: 6. As concerns this clone: What it binds is unknown.

Researchers ran the PCR with 60 Vbeta and 13 Jbeta primers. TCRdb keeps only in-frame clones here, not all; method: immunoSEQ multiplex PCR. The sample records hundreds of thousands of clones, around 80% being singletons. Study conclusions and caveats: While the bulk of TCR sequences proved rare, some public TCRs turned up in many donors.

This TCR was sampled from a woman in her 40s in good health and CMV-seronegative. The sequencing sample was made of PBMCs. This sequence joins TRBV19 and TRBJ1-2, with 8 positions matching TRBD1. CDR3 sequence reads: CASSIYNRGNGYTF. Here the CDR3 DNA reads TGTGCCAGTAGTATTTACAACAGGGGGAATGGCTACACCTTC.